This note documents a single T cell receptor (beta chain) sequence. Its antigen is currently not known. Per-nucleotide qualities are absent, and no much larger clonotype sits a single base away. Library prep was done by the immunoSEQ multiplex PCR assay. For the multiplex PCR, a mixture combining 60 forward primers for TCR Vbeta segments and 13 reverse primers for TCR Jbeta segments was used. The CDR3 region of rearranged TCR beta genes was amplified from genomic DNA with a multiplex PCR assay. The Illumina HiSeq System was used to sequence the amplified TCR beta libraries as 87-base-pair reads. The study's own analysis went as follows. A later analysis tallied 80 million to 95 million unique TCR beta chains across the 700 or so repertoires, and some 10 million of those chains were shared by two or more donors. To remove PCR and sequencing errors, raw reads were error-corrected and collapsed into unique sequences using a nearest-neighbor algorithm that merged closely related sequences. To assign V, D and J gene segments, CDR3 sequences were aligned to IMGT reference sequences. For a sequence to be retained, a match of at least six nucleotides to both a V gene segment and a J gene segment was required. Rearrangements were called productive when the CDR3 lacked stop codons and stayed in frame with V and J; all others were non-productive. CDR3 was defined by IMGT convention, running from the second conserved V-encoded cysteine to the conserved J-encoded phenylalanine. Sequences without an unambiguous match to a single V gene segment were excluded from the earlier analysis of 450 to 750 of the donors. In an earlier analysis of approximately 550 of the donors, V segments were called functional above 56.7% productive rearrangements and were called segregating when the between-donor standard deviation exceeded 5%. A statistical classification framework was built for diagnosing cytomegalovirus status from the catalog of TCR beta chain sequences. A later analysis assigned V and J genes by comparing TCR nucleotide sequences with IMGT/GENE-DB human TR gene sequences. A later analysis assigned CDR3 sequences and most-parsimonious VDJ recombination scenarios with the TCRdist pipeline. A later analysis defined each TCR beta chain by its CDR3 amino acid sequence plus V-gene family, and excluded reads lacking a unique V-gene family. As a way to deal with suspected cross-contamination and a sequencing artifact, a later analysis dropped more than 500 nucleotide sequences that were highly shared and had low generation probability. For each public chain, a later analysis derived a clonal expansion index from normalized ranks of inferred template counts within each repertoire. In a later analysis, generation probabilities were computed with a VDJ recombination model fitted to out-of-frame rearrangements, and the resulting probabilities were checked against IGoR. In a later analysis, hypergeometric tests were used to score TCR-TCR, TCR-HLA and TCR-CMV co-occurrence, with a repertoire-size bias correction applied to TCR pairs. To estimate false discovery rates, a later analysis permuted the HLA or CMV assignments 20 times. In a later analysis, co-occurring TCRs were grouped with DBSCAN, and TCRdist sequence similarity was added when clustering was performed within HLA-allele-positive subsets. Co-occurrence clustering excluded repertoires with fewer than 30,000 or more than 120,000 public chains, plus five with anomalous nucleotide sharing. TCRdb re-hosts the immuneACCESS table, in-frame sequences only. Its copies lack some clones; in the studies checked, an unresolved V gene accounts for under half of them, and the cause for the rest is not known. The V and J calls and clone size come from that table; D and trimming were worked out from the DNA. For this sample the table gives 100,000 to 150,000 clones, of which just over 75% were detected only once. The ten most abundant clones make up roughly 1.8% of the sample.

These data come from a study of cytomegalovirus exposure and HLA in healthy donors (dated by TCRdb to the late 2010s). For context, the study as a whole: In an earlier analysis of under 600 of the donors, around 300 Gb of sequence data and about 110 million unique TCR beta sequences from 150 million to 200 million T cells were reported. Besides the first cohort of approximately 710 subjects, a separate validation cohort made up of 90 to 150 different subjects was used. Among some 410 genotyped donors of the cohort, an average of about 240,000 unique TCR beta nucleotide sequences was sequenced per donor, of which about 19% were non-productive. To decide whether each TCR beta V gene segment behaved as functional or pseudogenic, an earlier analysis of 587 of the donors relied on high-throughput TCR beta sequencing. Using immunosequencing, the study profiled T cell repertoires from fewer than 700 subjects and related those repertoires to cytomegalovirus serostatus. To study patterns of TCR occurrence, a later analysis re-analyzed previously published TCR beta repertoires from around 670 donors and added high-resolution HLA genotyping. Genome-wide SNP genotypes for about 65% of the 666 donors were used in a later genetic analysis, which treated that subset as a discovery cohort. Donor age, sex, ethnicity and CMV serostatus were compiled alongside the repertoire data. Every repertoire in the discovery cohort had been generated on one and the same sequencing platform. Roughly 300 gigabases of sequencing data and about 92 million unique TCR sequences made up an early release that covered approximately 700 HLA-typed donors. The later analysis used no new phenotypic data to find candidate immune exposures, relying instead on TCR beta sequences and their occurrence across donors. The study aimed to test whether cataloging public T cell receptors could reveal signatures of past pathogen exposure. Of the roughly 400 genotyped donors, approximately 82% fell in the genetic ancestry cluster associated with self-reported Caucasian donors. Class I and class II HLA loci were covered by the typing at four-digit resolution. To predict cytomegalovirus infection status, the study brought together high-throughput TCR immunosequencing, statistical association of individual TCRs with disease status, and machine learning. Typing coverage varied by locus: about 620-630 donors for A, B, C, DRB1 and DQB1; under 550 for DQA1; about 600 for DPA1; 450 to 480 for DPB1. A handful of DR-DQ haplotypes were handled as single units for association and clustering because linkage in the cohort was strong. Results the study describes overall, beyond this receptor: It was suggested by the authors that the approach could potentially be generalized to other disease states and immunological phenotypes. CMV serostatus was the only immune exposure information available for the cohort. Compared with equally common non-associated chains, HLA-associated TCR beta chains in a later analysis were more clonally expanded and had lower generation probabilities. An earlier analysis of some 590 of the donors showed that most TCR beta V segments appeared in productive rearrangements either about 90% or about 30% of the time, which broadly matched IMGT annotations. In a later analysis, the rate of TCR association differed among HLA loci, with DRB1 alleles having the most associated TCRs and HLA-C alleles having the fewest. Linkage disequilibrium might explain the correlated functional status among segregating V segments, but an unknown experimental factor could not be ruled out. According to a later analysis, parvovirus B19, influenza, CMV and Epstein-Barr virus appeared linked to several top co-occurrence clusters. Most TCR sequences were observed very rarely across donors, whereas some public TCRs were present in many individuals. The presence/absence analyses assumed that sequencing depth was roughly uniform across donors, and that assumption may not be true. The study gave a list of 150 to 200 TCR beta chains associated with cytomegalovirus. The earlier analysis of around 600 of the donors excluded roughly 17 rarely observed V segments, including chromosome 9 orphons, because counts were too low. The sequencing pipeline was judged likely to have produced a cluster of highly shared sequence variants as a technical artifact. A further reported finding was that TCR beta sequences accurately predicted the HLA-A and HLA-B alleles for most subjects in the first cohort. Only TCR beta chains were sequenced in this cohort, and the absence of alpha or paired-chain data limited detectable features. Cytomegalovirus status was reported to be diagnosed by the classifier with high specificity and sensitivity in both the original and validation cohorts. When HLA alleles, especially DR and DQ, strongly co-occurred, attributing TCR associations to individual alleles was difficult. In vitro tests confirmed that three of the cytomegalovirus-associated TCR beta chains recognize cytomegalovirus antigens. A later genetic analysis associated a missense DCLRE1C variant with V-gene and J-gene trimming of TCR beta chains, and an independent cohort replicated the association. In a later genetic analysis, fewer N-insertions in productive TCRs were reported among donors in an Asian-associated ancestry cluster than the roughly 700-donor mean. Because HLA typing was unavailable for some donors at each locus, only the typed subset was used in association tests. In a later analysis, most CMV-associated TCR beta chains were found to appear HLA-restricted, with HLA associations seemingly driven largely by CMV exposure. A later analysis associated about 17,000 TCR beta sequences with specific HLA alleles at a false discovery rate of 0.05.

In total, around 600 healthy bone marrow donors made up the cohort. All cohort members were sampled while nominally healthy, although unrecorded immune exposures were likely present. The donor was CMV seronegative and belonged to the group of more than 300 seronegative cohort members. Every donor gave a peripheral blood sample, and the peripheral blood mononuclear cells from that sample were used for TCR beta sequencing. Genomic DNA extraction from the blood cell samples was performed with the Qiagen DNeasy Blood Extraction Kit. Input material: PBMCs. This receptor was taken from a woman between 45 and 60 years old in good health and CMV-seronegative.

The DNA is TGTGCCAGCAGTGATCATGGGACAGGGCCGCATAACTATGGCTACACCTTC. This gives the protein CASSDHGTGPHNYGYTF. This chain is built from TRBV25-1 and TRBJ1-2; 9 junctional bases match TRBD1. The CDR3, cysteine through phenylalanine, is 17 amino acids long. The read is trimmed to its CDR3 DNA, 51 bases read in frame from base 1. Ends trimmed: V by 3 bases, J by 1 base; bases unmatched to a gene: 9. CDR1 is given as MGHDK and CDR2 as SYGVNS, both from the germline V gene.